The rows below give T cell receptor beta chains drawn from one sample of a study of prognosis after radiotherapy for stage I lung cancer. MiXCR, applied by TCRdb to the multiplex PCR reads, yields one record per CDR3 protein. Of around 63,000 distinct CDR3 sequences listed, around a quarter were seen once; the top ten hold 7.5%. The sequencing used PBMCs, collected before or after stereotactic body radiation therapy (not recorded which). These receptors came from a donor aged 50 or older with non-small cell lung cancer. Both conserved end residues are part of each CDR3. Only some rows state a clone size, as once, few, many or a class for expanded clones.

v_call	clone_size	cdr3_length	cdr3_aa
TRBV11-3	many	13	CASSLQGRQPQHF
TRBV5-5	NA	17	CASSLNSRTGGEGELFF
TRBV30	many	16	CAWIRAADRGSYEQYF
TRBV27	many	14	CASSSGTSSYEQYF
TRBV12-3/TRBV12-4	many	14	CASSLREYSYEQYF
TRBV6-1	many	15	CASSVLAGNTGELFF
TRBV28	NA	14	CASTTAGEGGEQFF
TRBV29-1	many	15	CSASQGYIANTEAFF
TRBV7-6	many	13	CASSRSSNQPQHF
TRBV11-2	many	15	CASSLNPGEDQPQHF
TRBV28	many	13	CANRDRGTGELFF
TRBV18	many	14	CASSPTGEGQPQHF
TRBV7-8	many	14	CASSGGGAKNIQYF
TRBV6-1	many	12	CASSKGYYGYTF
TRBV24-1	many	16	CATSGFSGGTTDTQYF
TRBV12-3/TRBV12-4	many	15	CASTRTGDRGSPLHF
TRBV4-1	many	16	CASSQAGQGDYNEQFF
TRBV19	many	12	CASSIAGFEQFF
TRBV9	many	15	CASSEVATGDYGYTF
TRBV18	many	15	CASSGGTAQNSPLHF
TRBV12-3/TRBV12-4	many	14	CASRRRGLQETQYF
TRBV4-1	many	15	CASSQARDSSYEQYF
TRBV3-1	many	14	CASSPWDAGGEQYF
TRBV20-1	many	14	CSARARQGHQPQHF
TRBV20-1	many	13	CSARRGFDRGYTF
TRBV3-1	NA	20	CARASTSGGQGAPKDYEQYF
TRBV12-3/TRBV12-4	NA	15	CAISYDRVDRGRLFF
TRBV19	many	16	CASRTTRGGYTDTQYF
TRBV7-2	many	14	CASSQDRIMTTQYF
TRBV6-1	many	11	CAVANSYEQYF
TRBV7-6	many	18	CASSSRTSGGREADTQYF
TRBV6-2/TRBV6-3	NA	12	CTSRTLEDEQFF
TRBV5-5	many	16	CASIGRPDSSNYGYTF
TRBV12-3/TRBV12-4	many	13	CASSLEGAGELFF
TRBV6-4	few	12	CASSGGGNEQYF
TRBV20-1	many	15	CSARVGGASNSPLHF
TRBV6-1	many	15	CASRKDRDPTYEQYF
TRBV11-3	NA	14	CASILGYLTVELFF
TRBV3-1	many	15	CASSQDVDGTYGYTF
TRBV6-5	NA	17	CASSYGGTSGFLNTQYF
TRBV7-2	many	15	CASSPEGGPYNEQFF
TRBV6-5	many	13	CASSFRGNYEQYF
TRBV6-5	many	14	CASSYRVDDTEAFF
TRBV15	many	15	CATSRYRGNTGELFF
TRBV20-1	many	16	CSASVLGAVWGEKLFF
TRBV7-9	many	14	CASSLASQSYEQYF
TRBV6-1	NA	15	CVSSGGLSQLDTQYF
TRBV6-1	many	13	CASSEAGDNEQFF
TRBV20-1	many	12	CSASTGNTEAFF
TRBV4-1	many	15	CASSQSDRKGNTIYF
TRBV12-3/TRBV12-4	many	13	CASRPGLPEGYTF
TRBV6-2/TRBV6-3	many	14	CASSYGGSQETQYF
TRBV6-1	many	14	CASSPPGRVFGYTF
TRBV5-5	many	14	CASSLDELNYGYTF
TRBV19	many	14	CASSIQRGVGEQYF